The 26 T cell receptor beta chains in this list originate from one sample, sequenced in a study of control samples from healthy donors and cancer patients. TCRdb's copy holds only in-frame clones and misses some; the assay was immunoSEQ multiplex PCR. The repertoire holds about 160,000 clones, with about 94% as singletons. Sequencing was performed on PBMCs. These receptors were collected from a man between 60 and 70 years old with colorectal cancer.

A single count supports this clone. The V gene is TRBV2, the J gene TRBJ1-4; maybe TRBD1 (5 bases). Germline values: CDR1 SNHLY, CDR2 FYNNEI. V dropped 8 bases and J dropped 5 bases, with 12 bases sitting between them. This CDR3 is built from 13 residues. CDR3 loop: CASEDTGNEKLFF. DNA of the CDR3: TGTGCCAGCGAGGACACGGGGAATGAAAAACTGTTTTTT.

V and J are TRBV24-1 and TRBJ1-2, with D unclear. The CDR3 is 13 residues long. Trimming cost V 2 bases and J 1 base, with 4 bases left between them. In germline, CDR1 is KGHDR, CDR2 SFDVKD. In DNA form, the CDR3 reads TGTGCCACCAGTGATTCCTATAACTATGGCTACACCTTC. Translated, it gives CATSDSYNYGYTF.

This chain uses TRBV7-2 with TRBJ1-1; no clear D. The germline V and J ends were trimmed by 7 bases and 5 bases, with 17 bases remaining between them. CDR3 length equals 14 residues. In germline, CDR1 is SGHTA, CDR2 FQGNSA. The CDR3 sequence is CASTESILTTEAFF. CDR3 DNA: TGTGCCAGCACCGAGAGTATTCTGACGACTGAAGCTTTCTTT.

The chain recombines TRBV18 with TRBJ1-4; 7 nucleotides line up with TRBD1. The germline V gene encodes CDR1 KGHSH and CDR2 LQKENI. Losses at the gene ends were 1 base for V and 7 bases for J; bases not matched to a gene: 3. This CDR3 is 14 amino acids long. CDR3 sequence: CASSPQGAGEKLFF. DNA of the CDR3: TGTGCCAGCTCACCACAGGGGGCAGGTGAAAAACTGTTTTTT.

The chain couples TRBV30 to TRBJ1-2; unclear D gene. With 3 bases removed from V and 1 base from J, the gap between germline ends came to 12 bases. Per germline, CDR1 GTSNPN and CDR2 SVGIG (reference sequence). The length of the CDR3 is 14 residues. For the CDR3, the DNA is TGTGCCTGGAGATGGTTAGGCGGTAACTATGGCTACACCTTC. It specifies CAWRWLGGNYGYTF.

The genes are TRBV4-2 and TRBJ1-2, with D unresolved. CDR1 is LGHNA, CDR2 YNFKEQ, per germline. The V end was cut by 1 base, the J end by 0 bases, with 9 bases between. The CDR3 runs 15 residues. The CDR3 sequence: CASSQVTAPNYGYTF. In DNA form, the CDR3 reads TGTGCCAGCAGCCAAGTGACGGCCCCTAACTATGGCTACACCTTC.

The chain carries TRBV11-3 and TRBJ2-3, with 14 nucleotides matching TRBD2. The germline V gene encodes CDR1 SGHNT and CDR2 YENEEA. Germline trimming cut 4 bases from V and 7 bases from J; bases unmatched to any gene: 4. The CDR3 extends over 15 amino acids. This CDR3 reads CASSSTSGGVYTQYF. CDR3 sequence (DNA): TGTGCCAGCAGCTCGACTAGCGGGGGGGTGTATACGCAGTATTTT.

CDR3 sequence reads: CASSFRQSDTQYF. Here the CDR3 DNA reads TGTGCCAGCAGTTTCCGACAGTCAGATACGCAGTATTTT. V gene TRBV27 combines with J gene TRBJ2-3; possibly TRBD1 for D (5 bases). Trimming pared 3 bases from V and 4 bases from J, leaving 8 bases between. The CDR3 spans 13 residues. Germline lookup yields CDR1 MNHEY and CDR2 SMNVEV (reference sequence).

A single count supports this clone. The chain couples TRBV4-1 to TRBJ2-5; tentatively, D is TRBD1 or TRBD2 (7 bases each). This CDR3 has 18 residues. Germline CDR1 is MGHRA and CDR2 is YSYEKL. Deletions cut 0 bases from V and 5 bases from J, with 22 bases between. The CDR3 protein is CASSQETMVGGGGETQYF. The CDR3 DNA is TGCGCCAGCAGCCAAGAAACAATGGTGGGAGGGGGCGGGGAGACCCAGTACTTC.

This clone is a singleton in its sample. This chain links TRBV2 with TRBJ1-5, with D possibly TRBD1 on 5 matching bases. This CDR3 is 14 amino acids long. Germline lookup yields CDR1 SNHLY and CDR2 FYNNEI. V lost 6 bases, J lost 0 bases, and 9 bases lay in between. As DNA, the CDR3 is TGTGCCAGCAGAAAGGGGAGTAGCAATCAGCCCCAGCATTTT. Amino acid sequence: CASRKGSSNQPQHF.

The chain couples TRBV6-5 to TRBJ2-2; the D gene is possibly TRBD1 (5 bases). The CDR3 is 14 residues long. With 2 bases removed from V and 5 bases from J, the gap between germline ends came to 9 bases. Germline V lookup: CDR1 MNHEY, CDR2 SVGAGI. CDR3 sequence reads: CASSYTRVTGELFF. CDR3 bases: TGTGCCAGCAGTTACACCAGGGTAACCGGGGAGCTGTTTTTT.

The gene calls are TRBV10-3 and TRBJ1-1; the D is unclear. Looked up from germline, CDR1 is ENHRY and CDR2 is SYGVKD. This CDR3 spans 14 amino acids. The V and J ends lost 6 bases and 1 base respectively, with 12 bases between them. CDR3 in amino acids: CAIRAQTPNTEAFF. DNA for the CDR3: TGTGCCATCAGAGCACAGACACCGAACACTGAAGCTTTCTTT.

V and J are TRBV10-3 and TRBJ2-5; TRBD1 might be the D (5 bases). CDR1 and CDR2 from the germline V gene are ENHRY and SYGVKD. The CDR3 runs to 14 residues. The V end lost 3 bases, the J end lost 0 bases, and 8 bases lay between the germline ends. CDR3 in amino acids: CAISERGHQETQYF. CDR3 in DNA: TGTGCCATCAGTGAAAGGGGCCACCAAGAGACCCAGTACTTC.

The CDR3 sequence is CASTIREAGSNEQFF. The CDR3 bases are TGTGCCAGCACCATTAGGGAGGCAGGGAGCAATGAGCAGTTCTTC. This rearrangement joins TRBV7-9 to TRBJ2-1; D possibly corresponds to TRBD2 (6 bases). The V gene's germline CDR1 is SEHNR and CDR2 FQNEAQ (reference sequence). The ends were cut back, 7 bases at V and 6 bases at J, with 19 bases in the middle. This CDR3 contains 15 residues.

This clone was counted once. V and J are TRBV7-2 and TRBJ2-4, with 10 nucleotides matching TRBD1. The V segment lost 3 bases and the J segment 8 bases; nucleotides outside the gene matches: 10. This CDR3 is 16 amino acids long. Germline CDR1 SGHTA, CDR2 FQGNSA. Written as DNA, the CDR3 is TGTGCCAGCAGCTTCGCGGCGACAGGGGGCTCTTACATTCAGTACTTC. Encoded protein: CASSFAATGGSYIQYF.

The gene calls are TRBV6-1 and TRBJ2-3; D uncertain. This CDR3 comprises 14 residues. CDR1 MNHNS and CDR2 SASEGT come from the germline V gene. With 8 bases removed from V and 0 bases from J, the gap between germline ends came to 12 bases. The CDR3 here is CASLQRLSTDTQYF. CDR3 in DNA: TGTGCCAGCCTACAGCGCCTTAGCACAGATACGCAGTATTTT.

The V and J genes are TRBV19 and TRBJ1-1; maybe TRBD1 (6 bases). The germline V gene has CDR1 LNHDA and CDR2 SQIVND (reference sequence). The CDR3 runs to 15 residues. With 5 bases removed from V and 0 bases from J, the gap between germline ends came to 13 bases. The CDR3 protein is CASSVGTLLNTEAFF. CDR3 sequence (DNA): TGTGCCAGTAGTGTGGGGACACTTCTGAACACTGAAGCTTTCTTT.

The CDR3 sequence: CASISNRTYYNEQFF. The DNA for the CDR3 is TGTGCCAGCATCTCTAACAGGACATACTACAATGAGCAGTTCTTC. J is TRBJ2-1 and V is TRBV11-2; maybe TRBD1 (5 bases). Trimming pared 7 bases from V and 3 bases from J, leaving 16 bases between. CDR1 is SGHAT, CDR2 FQNNGV, per germline. The CDR3 totals 15 residues. Together with reference TRBV11-2 and TRBJ2-1, the CDR3 gives the full variable domain: EAGVAQSPRYKIIEKRQSVAFWCNPISGHATLYWYQQILGQGPKLLIQFQNNGVVDDSQLPKDRFSAERLKGVDSTLKIQPAKLEDSAVYLCASISNRTYYNEQFFGPGTRLTVL.

This chain joins TRBV18 and TRBJ1-1, with D unclear. The CDR3 contains 16 residues. Germline V CDR1 and CDR2: KGHSH, LQKENI. V was pared by 0 bases and J by 6 bases, with 17 bases between. The CDR3 DNA is TGTGCCAGCTCACCACCCCGGCCGAACAGCCGGGCTGAAGCTTTCTTT. Translated, it gives CASSPPRPNSRAEAFF.

This rearrangement joins TRBV19 to TRBJ1-2, with TRBD1 identical over 7 bases. V shed 5 bases, J shed 2 bases, and the junction held 11 bases outside the gene matches. CDR1 and CDR2 (germline): LNHDA, SQIVND (reference sequence). CDR3 length equals 16 residues. CDR3 sequence (DNA): TGTGCCAGTAGTTCAATCCGGGACAGCCGAAACTATGGCTACACCTTC. Encoded protein: CASSSIRDSRNYGYTF.

This rearrangement joins TRBV20-1 to TRBJ2-2, with TRBD1 as a possible D gene (6 bases). The CDR3 is 16 residues long. V lost 3 bases and J 2 bases, leaving 16 bases between the germline ends. The germline gives CDR1 DFQATT, CDR2 SNEGSKA (reference sequence). CDR3 coding DNA: TGCAGTGCTAGTGGGTTTGTGGGGGCAAACACCGGGGAGCTGTTTTTT. Translating it yields CSASGFVGANTGELFF.

The J gene is TRBJ2-1, the V gene TRBV7-9, with TRBD2 identical over 7 bases. The CDR3 has 13 amino acids. Unmatched junction bases numbered 4, after V lost 5 bases and J lost 6 bases. Germline CDR1 reads SEHNR; CDR2 reads FQNEAQ (reference sequence). CDR3 bases: TGTGCCAGCAGCCCGTGGGGGGGCAATGAGCAGTTCTTC. Protein sequence: CASSPWGGNEQFF.

In nucleotides, the CDR3 is TGTGCCAGCAGTTACGGGTATGGCTACACCTTC. Translating gives CASSYGYGYTF. The chain combines TRBV6-6 with TRBJ1-2; D gene ambiguous. The CDR3 has 11 residues. Germline CDR1 reads MNHNY; CDR2 reads SVGAGI (reference sequence). Trimming shortened V by 2 bases and J by 5 bases, and 3 bases separated the two germline ends.

This clone was observed once. The gene calls are TRBV5-4 and TRBJ2-7, with D maybe TRBD2 (6 bases). Per germline, CDR1 SGHNT and CDR2 YYREEE (reference sequence). Trimming left V 4 bases short and J 7 bases short, with 21 bases between. This CDR3 has 15 residues. CDR3 DNA sequence: TGTGCCAGCAGCCCGCAATGGGGGGAGCCCTGGGAGCAGTACTTC. Protein product: CASSPQWGEPWEQYF. The full variable domain, its missing parts supplied by reference TRBV5-4 and TRBJ2-7, is ETGVTQSPTHLIKTRGQQVTLRCSSQSGHNTVSWYQQALGQGPQFIFQYYREEENGRGNFPPRFSGLQFPNYSSELNVNALELDDSALYLCASSPQWGEPWEQYFGPGTRLTVT.

The genes are TRBV6-5 and TRBJ1-1; no clear D. Trimming took off 6 bases at V and 0 bases at J, with 14 bases between the two ends. The CDR3 loop spans 15 amino acids. Germline V lookup: CDR1 MNHEY, CDR2 SVGAGI. CDR3 coding DNA: TGTGCCAGCAGGAAAGACATCCCCATGAACACTGAAGCTTTCTTT. Amino acids: CASRKDIPMNTEAFF.

The chain has TRBV24-1 and TRBJ2-5; D gene ambiguous. Trimming took 1 base from V and 6 from J, leaving 11 bases between them. Germline CDR1 is KGHDR and CDR2 is SFDVKD. The CDR3 totals 14 residues. CDR3 sequence reads: CATSDFRETQTQYF. CDR3 coding DNA: TGTGCCACCAGTGATTTTAGAGAGACTCAGACCCAGTACTTC.